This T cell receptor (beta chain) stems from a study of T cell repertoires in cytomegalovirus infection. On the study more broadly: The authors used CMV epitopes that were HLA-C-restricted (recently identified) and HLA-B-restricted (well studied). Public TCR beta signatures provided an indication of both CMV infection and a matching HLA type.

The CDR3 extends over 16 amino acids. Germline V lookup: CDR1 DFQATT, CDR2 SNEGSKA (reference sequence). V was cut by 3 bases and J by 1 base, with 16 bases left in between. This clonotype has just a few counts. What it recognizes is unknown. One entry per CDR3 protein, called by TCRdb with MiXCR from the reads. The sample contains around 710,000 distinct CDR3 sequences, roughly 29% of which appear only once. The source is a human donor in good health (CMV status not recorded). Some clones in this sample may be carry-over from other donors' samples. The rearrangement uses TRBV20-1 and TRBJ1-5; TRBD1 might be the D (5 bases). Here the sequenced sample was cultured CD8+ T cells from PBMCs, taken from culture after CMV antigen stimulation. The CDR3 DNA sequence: TGCAGTGCTAGGATGGATGGGACCGTAAGCAATCAGCCCCAGCATTTT. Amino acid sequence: CSARMDGTVSNQPQHF.